Relative to its sample, the clone carrying this T cell receptor (delta chain) is medium-sized. PBMC RNA was reverse transcribed using gamma-chain- and delta-chain-specific primers. TCRdb re-called the RT-PCR reads with CATT. Of 2,000 to 3,000 delta-chain clones listed, around 38% are singletons. This record comes from a study of delta chains in infants with herpesvirus infections. Sample: peripheral blood, taken at time point 4 of longitudinal follow-up. This sequence originates from a human donor who was a Ugandan infant, either HIV-exposed or HIV-unexposed (not recorded which).

The DNA of the CDR3 is TGTGCTCTTGGTTACATCGCGGGGATGGGACTCATCTTT. Protein: CALGYIAGMGLIF. This chain connects TRDV1 to TRDJ1, with D perhaps matching TRDD3 (6 bases). This CDR3 is 13 amino acids long. V was cut by 6 bases and J by 10 bases, with 18 bases left in between. Germline CDR1 TSWWSYY, CDR2 QGS.